The sequence of this T cell receptor (beta chain) was determined in a study of T cell repertoires in cytomegalovirus infection. TCRdb analysed the reads with MiXCR anew, one entry per CDR3 protein. The repertoire holds some 600,000 distinct CDR3 sequences, roughly 24% seen once, with 8% in the top ten. Input material: CD8+ T cells from PBMCs. This receptor was obtained from a human donor in good health (CMV status not recorded). Some clones in this sample may be carry-over from other donors' samples.

This chain's CDR3 is CASRWDRTTSTDTQYF. The DNA of the CDR3 is TGTGCCAGCAGGTGGGACAGGACGACTAGCACAGATACGCAGTATTTT. The chain couples TRBV28 to TRBJ2-3; 8 nucleotides match TRBD1. Trimming took 6 bases from V and 0 from J; bases not matched to a gene: 8. The CDR3 runs 16 residues. Germline V gene data show CDR1 as MDHEN and CDR2 as SYDVKM.